This TCR beta chain was documented in a study of cytomegalovirus exposure and HLA in healthy donors. Overall study results and limits: Later analysis showed most CMV-associated TCR beta chains appearing HLA-restricted. Most of the TCR beta V segments (in an earlier analysis) were productive either about 90% or about 30% of the time. The study listed roughly 150 cytomegalovirus-associated TCR beta chains.

A remark on this clone: Its antigen remains unidentified.

PCR used 60 Vbeta primers and 13 Jbeta primers. Libraries were prepared by immunoSEQ multiplex PCR; TCRdb keeps only in-frame clonotypes and omits some of them. This table holds about 150,000 clones, 60% to 85% found once. The sequence was collected from a man aged 25 to 40 in good health and CMV-seronegative. Sequencing was carried out using PBMCs.

The CDR3 is CASSRTGLNTEAFF. For the CDR3, the DNA is TGTGCCAGCAGCCGGACAGGGCTTAACACTGAAGCTTTCTTT. The chain carries TRBV7-8 and TRBJ1-1, with 8 bases identical to TRBD1. CDR1 is SGHVS and CDR2 is FQNEAQ in the germline V gene. Trimming removed 5 bases from V and 2 bases from J; junction bases left unmatched: 4. The CDR3 length is 14 residues.